This TCR beta chain was profiled in a study of shared clonotypes between healthy human individuals. Some clones are missing from TCRdb's copy, which holds only in-frame ones; the method was immunoSEQ multiplex PCR. The data hold about 1.1 million clones, with around 77% observed a single time. CDR3 length: 13 residues. From germline, CDR1 is GTSNPN and CDR2 SVGIG (reference sequence). Trimming took 2 bases from V and 2 from J, leaving 10 bases between them. This TCR was sampled from a man between 18 and 29 years old in good health. Some clones in this sample may be carry-over from other donors' samples. This chain connects TRBV30 to TRBJ2-7; weak D call: TRBD1 (6 bases). Sequencing was carried out using memory CD4+ T cells from PBMCs. The subset denotes: CD45RA-negative fraction. The CDR3 sequence is CAWSPGVTYEQYF. Here the CDR3 DNA reads TGTGCCTGGAGTCCAGGGGTGACCTACGAGCAGTACTTC.